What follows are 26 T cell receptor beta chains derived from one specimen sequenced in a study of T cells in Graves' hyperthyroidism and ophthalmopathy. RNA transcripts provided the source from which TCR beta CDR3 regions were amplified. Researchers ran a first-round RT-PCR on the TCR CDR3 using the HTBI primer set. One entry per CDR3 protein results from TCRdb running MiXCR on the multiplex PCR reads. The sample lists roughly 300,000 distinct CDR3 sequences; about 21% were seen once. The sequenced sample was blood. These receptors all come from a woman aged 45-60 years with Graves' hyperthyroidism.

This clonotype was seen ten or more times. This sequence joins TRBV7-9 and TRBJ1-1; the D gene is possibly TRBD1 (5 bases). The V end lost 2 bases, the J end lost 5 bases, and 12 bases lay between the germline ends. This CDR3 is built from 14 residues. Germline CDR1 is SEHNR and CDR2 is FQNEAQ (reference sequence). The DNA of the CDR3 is TGTGCCAGCAGCTTAACAGGCAGAAGTACTGAAGCTTTCTTT. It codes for CASSLTGRSTEAFF.

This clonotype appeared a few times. The CDR3 loop reads CASSLGGGARNQPQHF. CDR3 sequence (DNA): TGCGCCAGCAGCTTGGGTGGAGGGGCACGCAATCAGCCCCAGCATTTT. The chain combines TRBV5-1 with TRBJ1-5; a weak D match, TRBD1 (5 bases). The CDR3 runs to 16 residues. Trimming left V 0 bases short and J 2 bases short, with 12 bases between. Germline CDR1 and CDR2: SGHRS and YFSETQ.

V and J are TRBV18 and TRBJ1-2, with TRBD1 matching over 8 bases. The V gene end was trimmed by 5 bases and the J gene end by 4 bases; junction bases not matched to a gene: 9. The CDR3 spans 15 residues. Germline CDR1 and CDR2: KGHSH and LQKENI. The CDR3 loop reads CASSGQGALIYGYTF. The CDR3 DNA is TGTGCCAGCTCAGGCCAGGGGGCGCTTATCTATGGCTACACCTTC. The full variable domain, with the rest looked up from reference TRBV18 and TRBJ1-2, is NAGVMQNPRHLVRRRGQEARLRCSPMKGHSHVYWYRQLPEEGLKFMVYLQKENIIDESGMPKERFSAEFPKEGPSILRIQQVVRGDSAAYFCASSGQGALIYGYTFGSGTRLTVV.

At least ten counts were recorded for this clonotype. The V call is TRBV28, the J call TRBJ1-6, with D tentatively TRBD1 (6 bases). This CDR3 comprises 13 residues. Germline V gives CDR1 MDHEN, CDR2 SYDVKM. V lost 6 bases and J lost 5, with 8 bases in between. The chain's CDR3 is CASSRGNNSPLHF. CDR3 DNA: TGTGCCAGCAGCAGGGGAAATAATTCACCCCTCCACTTT.

CDR3 DNA: TGCGCCAGCAGCCTTCGGGGGGGTGCAACTAATGAAAAACTGTTTTTT. It codes for CASSLRGGATNEKLFF. This chain joins TRBV5-1 and TRBJ1-4; possible D gene TRBD1, 5 bases. CDR3 length: 16 residues. Deletions cut 4 bases from V and 0 bases from J, with 13 bases between. Per the germline V gene, CDR1 is SGHRS and CDR2 is YFSETQ.

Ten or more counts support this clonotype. This CDR3 is CSARRLAGGGSTDTQYF. The CDR3 bases are TGCAGTGCTAGGCGGCTAGCGGGGGGGGGCAGCACAGATACGCAGTATTTT. J is TRBJ2-3 and V is TRBV20-1, with 12 bases lining up with TRBD2. The J segment lost 0 bases and the V segment lost 3 bases, leaving 7 bases of the junction unmatched. This CDR3 region has 17 residues. Germline V CDR1 and CDR2: DFQATT, SNEGSKA (reference sequence).

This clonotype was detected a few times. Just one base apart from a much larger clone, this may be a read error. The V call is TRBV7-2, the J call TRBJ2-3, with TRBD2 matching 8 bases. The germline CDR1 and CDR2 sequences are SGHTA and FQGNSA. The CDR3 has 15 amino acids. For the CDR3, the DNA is TGTGCCAGCAGCCTTAGCGGGAAGAACACAGATACGCAGTGTTTT. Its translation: CASSLSGKNTDTQCF.

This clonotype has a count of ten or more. This chain's CDR3 is CASTLQGPPGSPLHF. The CDR3 nucleotides read TGTGCCAGCACCTTACAGGGTCCCCCGGGTTCACCCCTCCACTTT. The chain couples TRBV2 to TRBJ1-6; D might be TRBD1 (6 bases). Germline V gene lookup returns CDR1 SNHLY and CDR2 FYNNEI. The CDR3 is made up of 15 amino acids. With 7 bases removed from V and 9 bases from J, the gap between germline ends came to 19 bases.

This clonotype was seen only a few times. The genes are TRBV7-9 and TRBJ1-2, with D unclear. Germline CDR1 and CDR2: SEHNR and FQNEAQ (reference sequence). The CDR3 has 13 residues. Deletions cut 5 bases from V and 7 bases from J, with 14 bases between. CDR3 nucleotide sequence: TGTGCCAGCAGCACCGAGTTTTTTCCTGGCTACACCTTC. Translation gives CASSTEFFPGYTF.

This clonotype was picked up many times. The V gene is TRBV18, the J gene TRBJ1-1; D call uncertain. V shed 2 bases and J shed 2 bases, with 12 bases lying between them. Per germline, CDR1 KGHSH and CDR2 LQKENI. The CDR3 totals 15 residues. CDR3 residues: CASSPTADPNTEAFF. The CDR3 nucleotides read TGTGCCAGCTCACCAACGGCAGACCCTAACACTGAAGCTTTCTTT.

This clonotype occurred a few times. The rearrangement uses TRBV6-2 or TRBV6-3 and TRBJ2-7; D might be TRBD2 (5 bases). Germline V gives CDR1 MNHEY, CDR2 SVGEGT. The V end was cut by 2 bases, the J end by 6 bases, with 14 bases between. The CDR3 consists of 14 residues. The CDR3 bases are TGTGCCAGCAGTTACGCCGGGAATAACGTCGAGCAGTACTTC. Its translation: CASSYAGNNVEQYF.

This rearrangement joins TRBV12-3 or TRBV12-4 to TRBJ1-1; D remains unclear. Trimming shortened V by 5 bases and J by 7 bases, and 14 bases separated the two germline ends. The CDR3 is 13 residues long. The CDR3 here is CASSIKGGFEAFF. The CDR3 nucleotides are TGTGCCAGCAGTATAAAGGGAGGATTTGAAGCTTTCTTT.

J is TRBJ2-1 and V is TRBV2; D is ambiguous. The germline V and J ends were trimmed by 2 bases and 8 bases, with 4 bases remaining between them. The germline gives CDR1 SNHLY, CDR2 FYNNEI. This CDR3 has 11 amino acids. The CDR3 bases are TGTGCCAGCAGTGAAACTTATGAGCAGTTCTTC. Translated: CASSETYEQFF.

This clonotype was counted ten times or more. CDR3 nucleotide sequence: TGTGCCAGCAGCTTACACAGGGGGCAGAACACTGAAGCTTTCTTT. Residues: CASSLHRGQNTEAFF. The gene calls are TRBV11-2 and TRBJ1-1; 9 nucleotides match TRBD1. CDR3 length: 15 residues. V lost 2 bases, J lost 1 base, and 2 bases stayed unmatched. Germline lookup yields CDR1 SGHAT and CDR2 FQNNGV.

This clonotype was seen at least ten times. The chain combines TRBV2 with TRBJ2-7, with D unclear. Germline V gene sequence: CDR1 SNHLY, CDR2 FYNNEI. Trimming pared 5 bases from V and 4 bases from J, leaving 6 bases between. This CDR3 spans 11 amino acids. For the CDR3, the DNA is TGTGCCAGCAGTCTTAAATACGAGCAGTACTTC. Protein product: CASSLKYEQYF.

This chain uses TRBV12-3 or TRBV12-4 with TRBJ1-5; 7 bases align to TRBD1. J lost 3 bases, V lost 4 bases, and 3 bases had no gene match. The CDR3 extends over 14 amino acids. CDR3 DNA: TGTGCCAGCAGTTGGGGACAGAACAATCAGCCCCAGCATTTT. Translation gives CASSWGQNNQPQHF.

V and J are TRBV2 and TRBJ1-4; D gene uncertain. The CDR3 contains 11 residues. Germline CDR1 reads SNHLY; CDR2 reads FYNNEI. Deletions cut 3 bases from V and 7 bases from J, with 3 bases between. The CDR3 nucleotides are TGTGCCAGCAGTGACAGTGAAAAACTGTTTTTT. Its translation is CASSDSEKLFF.

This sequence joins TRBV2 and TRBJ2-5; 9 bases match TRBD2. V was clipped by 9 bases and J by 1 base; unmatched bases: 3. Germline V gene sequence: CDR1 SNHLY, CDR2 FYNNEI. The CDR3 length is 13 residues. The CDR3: CASQREVQETQYF. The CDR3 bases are TGTGCCAGTCAGCGGGAGGTCCAAGAGACCCAGTACTTC.

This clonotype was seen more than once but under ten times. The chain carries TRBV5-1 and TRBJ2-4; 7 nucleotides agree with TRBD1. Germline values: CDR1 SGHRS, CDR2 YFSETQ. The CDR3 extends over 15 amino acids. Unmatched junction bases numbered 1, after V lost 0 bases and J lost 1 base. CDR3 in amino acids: CASSLATGAKNIQYF. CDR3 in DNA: TGCGCCAGCAGCTTGGCGACAGGGGCCAAAAACATTCAGTACTTC.

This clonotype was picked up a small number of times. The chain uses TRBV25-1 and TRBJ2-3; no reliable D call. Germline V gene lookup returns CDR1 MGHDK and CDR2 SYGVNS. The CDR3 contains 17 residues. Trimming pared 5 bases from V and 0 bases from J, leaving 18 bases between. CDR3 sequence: CASSRLNTISSTDTQYF. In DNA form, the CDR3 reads TGTGCCAGCAGTAGGCTTAACACCATTTCTAGCACAGATACGCAGTATTTT.

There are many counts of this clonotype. The CDR3 coding sequence is TGTGCCATCAGTGAGAGACAGGGAGGAACTGGGCGAAGCACTGAAGCTTTCTTT. Residues: CAISERQGGTGRSTEAFF. The chain recombines TRBV10-3 with TRBJ1-1, with TRBD1 matching over 7 bases. Germline loops: CDR1 ENHRY, CDR2 SYGVKD. J was trimmed by 4 bases and V by 2 bases; bases with no gene match: 16. The CDR3 runs to 18 residues.

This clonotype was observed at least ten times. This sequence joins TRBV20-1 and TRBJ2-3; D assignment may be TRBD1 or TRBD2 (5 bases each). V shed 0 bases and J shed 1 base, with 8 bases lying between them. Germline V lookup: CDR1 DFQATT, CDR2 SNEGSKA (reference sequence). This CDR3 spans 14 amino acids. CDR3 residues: CSARDWGRTDTQYF. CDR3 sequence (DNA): TGCAGTGCTAGAGATTGGGGACGCACAGATACGCAGTATTTT.

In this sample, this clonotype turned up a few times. CDR3 residues: CASSFSGTGLAGYTF. As DNA, the CDR3 is TGTGCCAGCAGCTTCTCCGGGACAGGCCTCGCCGGCTACACCTTC. V gene TRBV5-5 combines with J gene TRBJ1-2, with 8 bases that match TRBD1. V trimming: 2 bases; J trimming: 8 bases; junction bases outside the gene matches: 11. Germline loops: CDR1 SGHKS, CDR2 YYEKEE (reference sequence). This CDR3 has 15 amino acids. The whole variable domain, filled in from reference TRBV5-5 and TRBJ1-2, reads DAGVTQSPTHLIKTRGQQVTLRCSPISGHKSVSWYQQVLGQGPQFIFQYYEKEERGRGNFPDRFSARQFPNYSSELNVNALLLGDSALYLCASSFSGTGLAGYTFGSGTRLTVV.

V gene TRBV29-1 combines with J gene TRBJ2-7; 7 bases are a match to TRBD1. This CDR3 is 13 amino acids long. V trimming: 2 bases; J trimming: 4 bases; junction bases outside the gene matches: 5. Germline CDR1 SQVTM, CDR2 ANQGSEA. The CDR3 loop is CSVELNRGYEQYF. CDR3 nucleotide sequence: TGCAGCGTTGAACTCAACAGGGGATACGAGCAGTACTTC.

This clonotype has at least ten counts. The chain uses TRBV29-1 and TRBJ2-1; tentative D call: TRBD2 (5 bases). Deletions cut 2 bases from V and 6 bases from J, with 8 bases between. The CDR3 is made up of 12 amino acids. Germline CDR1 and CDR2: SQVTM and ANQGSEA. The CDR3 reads CSVERLTNEQFF. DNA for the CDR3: TGCAGCGTTGAACGACTAACCAATGAGCAGTTCTTC.

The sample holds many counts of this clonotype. The CDR3 nucleotides are TGTGCCAGCAGTTTAAGGGTAATCGATCAGCCCCAGCATTTT. Its translation: CASSLRVIDQPQHF. The gene calls are TRBV28 and TRBJ1-5, with no clear D. V gave up 2 bases and J gave up 5 bases, with 10 bases separating them. The CDR3 consists of 14 residues. Germline CDR1 reads MDHEN; CDR2 reads SYDVKM. Supplemented by reference TRBV28 and TRBJ1-5, the full variable domain reads DVKVTQSSRYLVKRTGEKVFLECVQDMDHENMFWYRQDPGLGLRLIYFSYDVKMKEKGDIPEGYSVSREKKERFSLILESASTNQTSMYLCASSLRVIDQPQHFGDGTRLSIL.